These 28 T cell receptor beta chains came from one sample sequenced in a study of monozygotic twins with cystic fibrosis. The table came from immunoSEQ multiplex PCR; TCRdb's copy has only in-frame clones and leaves some out. Found here are nearly 25,000 clones, more than 85% of them singletons; the top ten hold approximately 0.3%. The material sequenced was blood. All receptors derive from a girl aged 2-10 years with cystic fibrosis.

The J gene is TRBJ1-3, the V gene TRBV25-1; no clear D. Trimming took off 3 bases at V and 0 bases at J, with 6 bases between the two ends. Germline loops: CDR1 MGHDK, CDR2 SYGVNS. There are 14 residues in the CDR3. The CDR3 region has the DNA TGTGCCAGCAGTGACTGGAACTCTGGAAACACCATATATTTT. Its protein is CASSDWNSGNTIYF. Full variable domain (missing parts from reference TRBV25-1 and TRBJ1-3): EADIYQTPRYLVIGTGKKITLECSQTMGHDKMYWYQQDPGMELHLIHYSYGVNSTEKGDLSSESTVSRIRTEHFPLTLESARPSHTSQYLCASSDWNSGNTIYFGEGSWLTVV.

This chain links TRBV10-1 with TRBJ1-1, with 7 bases identical to TRBD1. The CDR3 is made up of 17 amino acids. The J segment lost 7 bases and the V segment lost 0 bases, leaving 14 bases of the junction unmatched. Germline V gene lookup returns CDR1 WNHNN and CDR2 SYGVQD (reference sequence). CDR3 sequence (DNA): TGCGCCAGCAGTGAGTCGGTATTGGGGCGGCGACAGGGTGAAGCTTTCTTT. Its protein is CASSESVLGRRQGEAFF.

This clone ranks as medium-sized (0.01 to 0.1%). V and J are TRBV5-5 and TRBJ1-2; D not certain. The CDR3 loop spans 14 amino acids. The germline V and J ends were trimmed by 0 bases and 2 bases, with 8 bases remaining between them. Germline CDR1 reads SGHKS; CDR2 reads YYEKEE (reference sequence). The CDR3 spells CASSLAPSNYGYTF. The CDR3 coding sequence is TGTGCCAGCAGCTTGGCCCCGTCAAACTATGGCTACACCTTC.

Of note for this clone: At one end the junction does not follow the germline gene, possibly because of a read error. The genes are TRBV13 and TRBJ1-2; unclear D gene. The CDR3 is 10 residues long. The germline V gene has CDR1 PRHDT and CDR2 FYEKMQ (reference sequence). The CDR3 loop is CASSLDSFSF. CDR3 bases: TGTGCCAGCAGCTTAGATTCATTCTCCTTC.

The count of this clone is one. This chain connects TRBV7-8 to TRBJ1-6; D is unclear. V gave up 4 bases and J gave up 4 bases, with 8 bases separating them. The V gene's germline CDR1 is SGHVS and CDR2 FQNEAQ. This CDR3 has 14 residues. CDR3 sequence reads: CASSYDTYNSPLHF. The CDR3 DNA follows: TGTGCCAGCAGCTACGACACTTATAATTCACCCCTCCACTTT.

J is TRBJ1-1 and V is TRBV10-3; D unresolved. Trimming removed 7 bases at V and 7 bases at J, with 13 bases between. Germline V gives CDR1 ENHRY, CDR2 SYGVKD. The CDR3 sequence is 12 residues long. DNA of the CDR3: TGTGCCATCAATTCCGGGTCCATTGAAGCTTTCTTT. As protein: CAINSGSIEAFF.

This clone was observed a single time. This chain uses TRBV19 with TRBJ1-1, with 9 bases fitting TRBD1. Germline loops: CDR1 LNHDA, CDR2 SQIVND (reference sequence). The CDR3 has 14 residues. Trimming cost V 4 bases and J 1 base; bases outside gene matches: 1. The CDR3 loop reads CASSKGQGNTEAFF. The CDR3 DNA reads TGTGCCAGTAGTAAGGGACAGGGGAACACTGAAGCTTTCTTT.

The gene calls are TRBV9 and TRBJ1-4, with TRBD1 identical over 9 bases. The CDR3 runs to 16 residues. Germline assignment: CDR1 SGDLS and CDR2 YYNGEE. V shed 4 bases, J shed 3 bases, and the junction held 7 bases outside the gene matches. Here the CDR3 DNA reads TGTGCCAGCAGCCTAGGACAGGGGTGGGCTAATGAAAAACTGTTTTTT. Amino acid sequence: CASSLGQGWANEKLFF.

The rearrangement uses TRBV7-8 and TRBJ1-5, with 7 bases lining up with TRBD1. The CDR3 contains 18 residues. Trimming at V came to 4 bases and at J to 2 bases, leaving 14 bases not matched to a gene. Germline values: CDR1 SGHVS, CDR2 FQNEAQ. CDR3: CASSSTAETGWGNQPQHF. The CDR3, as DNA: TGTGCCAGCAGCTCTACGGCGGAGACAGGGTGGGGCAATCAGCCCCAGCATTTT.

The chain joins TRBV2 to TRBJ1-5, with D perhaps matching TRBD1 (5 bases). CDR1 is SNHLY and CDR2 is FYNNEI in the germline V gene. CDR3 length: 12 amino acids. The V and J ends lost 8 bases and 1 base respectively, with 6 bases between them. For the CDR3, the DNA is TGTGCCAGCGGGGACAGCAATCAGCCCCAGCATTTT. Protein sequence: CASGDSNQPQHF.

This clone occurred a few times. The chain uses TRBV27 and TRBJ1-2; tentative D call: TRBD1 (5 bases). Germline assignment: CDR1 MNHEY and CDR2 SMNVEV (reference sequence). The CDR3 spans 13 residues. With 6 bases removed from V and 4 bases from J, the gap between germline ends came to 12 bases. The CDR3 DNA is TGTGCCAGCAGGGTTGGTGGGGGCTATGGCTACACCTTC. It yields the protein CASRVGGGYGYTF.

The chain recombines TRBV19 with TRBJ1-1; 12 bases are shared with TRBD1. This CDR3 has 17 residues. From germline, CDR1 is LNHDA and CDR2 SQIVND (reference sequence). Losses at the gene ends were 6 bases for V and 0 bases for J; bases not matched to a gene: 8. The CDR3 here is CASSYGTGGLMNTEAFF. The DNA for the CDR3 is TGTGCCAGTAGCTACGGGACAGGGGGCCTGATGAACACTGAAGCTTTCTTT.

The gene calls are TRBV6-5 and TRBJ2-2; D ambiguous. This CDR3 contains 12 residues. Germline lookup yields CDR1 MNHEY and CDR2 SVGAGI. V lost 2 bases and J lost 6, with 4 bases in between. Here the CDR3 reads CASSYVSGELFF. CDR3 bases: TGTGCCAGCAGTTACGTCTCCGGGGAGCTGTTTTTT.

This chain links TRBV9 with TRBJ1-1; D may be TRBD1 (5 bases). Germline values: CDR1 SGDLS, CDR2 YYNGEE. The V end lost 7 bases, the J end lost 6 bases, and 13 bases lay between the germline ends. This CDR3 spans 12 amino acids. CDR3 DNA sequence: TGTGCCAGCGGAGCGGAAGGGGCTGAAGCTTTCTTT. This encodes CASGAEGAEAFF.

This rearrangement joins TRBV6-5 to TRBJ1-1; no reliable D call. The CDR3 runs 15 residues. Germline CDR1 reads MNHEY; CDR2 reads SVGAGI. The V end was cut by 7 bases, the J end by 4 bases, with 19 bases between. CDR3 sequence (DNA): TGTGCCAGCACCCTTACTCACAAGGTAGGCACTGAAGCTTTCTTT. It codes for CASTLTHKVGTEAFF.

The chain couples TRBV7-2 to TRBJ2-2; D gene ambiguous. This CDR3 comprises 15 residues. CDR1 SGHTA and CDR2 FQGNSA come from the germline V gene. V gave up 2 bases and J gave up 6 bases, with 13 bases separating them. CDR3 bases: TGTGCCAGCAGCTTAAACCCGTTAACCGCCGGGGAGCTGTTTTTT. It specifies CASSLNPLTAGELFF.

CDR3 bases: TGTGCCAGCAGTAATCAGGGGGCGGGGACTGAAGCTTTCTTT. This encodes CASSNQGAGTEAFF. The chain recombines TRBV27 with TRBJ1-1; 8 nucleotides line up with TRBD1. This CDR3 spans 14 amino acids. The germline V gene has CDR1 MNHEY and CDR2 SMNVEV (reference sequence). The V and J ends lost 5 bases and 5 bases, in that order; junction bases with no gene match: 7.

The chain links TRBV9 to TRBJ1-2; D is unclear. This CDR3 has 13 amino acids. Trimming shortened V by 0 bases and J by 2 bases, and 5 bases separated the two germline ends. Looked up from germline, CDR1 is SGDLS and CDR2 is YYNGEE. CDR3 amino acids: CASSVEPNYGYTF. CDR3 bases: TGTGCCAGCAGCGTAGAACCGAACTATGGCTACACCTTC.

The chain combines TRBV7-2 with TRBJ2-3; 15 nucleotides line up with TRBD2. V lost 4 bases to trimming and J lost 4 bases; unmatched junction nucleotides: 3. Germline CDR1 reads SGHTA; CDR2 reads FQGNSA. The CDR3 is 16 residues long. The CDR3, as DNA: TGTGCCAGCAGCTGGACTAGCGGGGGGGTATCAGATACGCAGTATTTT. It translates to CASSWTSGGVSDTQYF. The whole variable domain, filled in from reference TRBV7-2 and TRBJ2-3, reads GAGVSQSPSNKVTEKGKDVELRCDPISGHTALYWYRQSLGQGLEFLIYFQGNSAPDKSGLPSDRFSAERTGGSVSTLTIQRTQQEDSAVYLCASSWTSGGVSDTQYFGPGTRLTVL.

This chain links TRBV27 with TRBJ2-3; tentative D call: TRBD2 (5 bases). The CDR3 is 12 residues long. V was clipped by 6 bases and J by 1 base, with 5 bases between them. Germline V gene lookup returns CDR1 MNHEY and CDR2 SMNVEV (reference sequence). The CDR3 protein is CASRRGTDTQYF. The CDR3 bases are TGTGCCAGCAGGAGGGGCACAGATACGCAGTATTTT.

The V gene is TRBV2, the J gene TRBJ2-5; D is uncertain. This CDR3 spans 12 amino acids. Germline V gene data show CDR1 as SNHLY and CDR2 as FYNNEI. Trimming removed 4 bases at V and 5 bases at J, with 8 bases between. As DNA, the CDR3 is TGTGCCAGCAGTGTGATGACGGAGACCCAGTACTTC. The encoded protein is CASSVMTETQYF.

J is TRBJ2-1 and V is TRBV10-3; 9 nucleotides align to TRBD2. Germline assignment: CDR1 ENHRY and CDR2 SYGVKD. The V gene end was trimmed by 7 bases and the J gene end by 5 bases; junction bases not matched to a gene: 3. The CDR3 consists of 13 residues. CDR3 nucleotide sequence: TGTGCCATCACCAGACTAGCGGACAATGAGCAGTTCTTC. Amino acid sequence: CAITRLADNEQFF.

J is TRBJ1-6 and V is TRBV5-1; no firm D call. The CDR3 has 18 residues. Germline V gives CDR1 SGHRS, CDR2 YFSETQ. The V gene lost 0 bases and the J gene lost 0 bases, with 13 bases spanning the gap. The CDR3 nucleotides are TGCGCCAGCAGCTTGGGGCAGACCCTCAGCTCCTATAATTCACCCCTCCACTTT. Protein sequence: CASSLGQTLSSYNSPLHF.

V usage is TRBV5-1 and J usage is TRBJ1-2, with D perhaps matching TRBD1 (6 bases). V lost 4 bases, J lost 8 bases, and 18 bases lay in between. The CDR3 runs 14 residues. Per germline, CDR1 SGHRS and CDR2 YFSETQ. The CDR3 DNA sequence: TGCGCCAGCAGCCGAGGGGGTACGGGAGACGGCTACACCTTC. Translated, it gives CASSRGGTGDGYTF. The variable domain in full, with the rest retrieved from reference TRBV5-1 and TRBJ1-2, is KAGVTQTPRYLIKTRGQQVTLSCSPISGHRSVSWYQQTPGQGLQFLFEYFSETQRNKGNFPGRFSGRQFSNSRSEMNVSTLELGDSALYLCASSRGGTGDGYTFGSGTRLTVV.

V gene TRBV4-3 combines with J gene TRBJ2-7; 8 nucleotides line up with TRBD1. CDR3 length: 14 residues. The germline V gene encodes CDR1 LGHNA and CDR2 YSLEER. The ends lost 4 bases at V and 6 bases at J; junction bases unmatched: 8. The CDR3: CASSLLSTGGEQYF. The CDR3, as DNA: TGCGCCAGCAGCCTCCTAAGTACAGGGGGCGAGCAGTACTTC.

The V gene is TRBV18, the J gene TRBJ2-1; 12 bases map to TRBD2. The germline gives CDR1 KGHSH, CDR2 LQKENI. This CDR3 has 16 residues. V lost 6 bases, J lost 6 bases, and 9 bases stayed unmatched. CDR3 sequence: CASSPTLAGGGNEQFF. Here the CDR3 DNA reads TGTGCCAGCTCCCCAACACTAGCGGGGGGCGGCAATGAGCAGTTCTTC.

J is TRBJ2-7 and V is TRBV5-1, with a tentative D call TRBD1 (5 bases). The CDR3 extends over 13 amino acids. From germline, CDR1 is SGHRS and CDR2 YFSETQ. Trimming removed 4 bases from V and 6 bases from J, with 14 bases in between. In nucleotides, the CDR3 is TGCGCCAGCAGCCCGGACACCCTCGCCGAGCAGTACTTC. As protein: CASSPDTLAEQYF.

The rearrangement links TRBV11-2 to TRBJ1-4; D uncertain. The V end was cut by 1 base, the J end by 10 bases, with 16 bases between. Germline assignment: CDR1 SGHAT and CDR2 FQNNGV. The CDR3 extends over 15 amino acids. This chain's CDR3 is CASSLGSRFRPKLFF. In nucleotides, the CDR3 is TGTGCCAGCAGCTTAGGCTCCAGGTTTCGACCAAAACTGTTTTTT.